The 4 T cell receptor beta chains below come from one sample, sequenced in a study of beta chain features in type 1 diabetes. The authors reverse transcribed all of the isolated RNA, so sequencing captured expressed TCRB transcripts. Sequencing used immunoSEQ multiplex PCR; TCRdb keeps in-frame clones, though not all of them. This sample has about 320,000 clones, with 14% found just once. Sequencing was performed on central memory CD4+ T cells from blood. Receptors were obtained from a man aged 25 to 45 in good health.

This clone was detected ten times or more. The chain uses TRBV5-6 and TRBJ1-2; TRBD1 matches 8 bases. After removal of 2 bases from V and 7 bases from J, the junction contained 4 bases not matched to a gene. The V gene's germline CDR1 is SGHDT and CDR2 YYEEEE. The CDR3 consists of 13 residues. CDR3 in amino acids: CASSFTGGRGYTF. For the CDR3, the DNA is TGTGCCAGCAGCTTCACAGGGGGTCGTGGCTACACCTTC.

This clone was recorded at least ten times. The J gene is TRBJ1-6, the V gene TRBV27, with 8 positions matching TRBD1. The V gene end was trimmed by 5 bases and the J gene end by 10 bases; junction bases not matched to a gene: 10. Germline CDR1 is MNHEY and CDR2 is SMNVEV (reference sequence). The CDR3 runs 15 residues. CDR3 sequence: CASSTAGGMGSPLHF. CDR3 DNA: TGTGCCAGCAGTACCGCAGGGGGCATGGGGTCACCCCTCCACTTT.

This clone occurred a few times. The chain uses TRBV19 and TRBJ1-2; 7 bases are a match to TRBD1. V was clipped by 5 bases and J by 0 bases; unmatched bases: 3. Germline loops: CDR1 LNHDA, CDR2 SQIVND (reference sequence). There are 14 residues in the CDR3. The CDR3 reads CASSGDRSNYGYTF. CDR3 coding DNA: TGTGCCAGTAGTGGGGACAGATCTAACTATGGCTACACCTTC.

In its sample, this clone was seen a few times. This chain joins TRBV4-1 and TRBJ1-2, with D unresolved. Per germline, CDR1 MGHRA and CDR2 YSYEKL. The CDR3 contains 12 residues. V dropped 5 bases and J dropped 14 bases, with 18 bases sitting between them. The chain's CDR3 is CASSFFTALGTF. The CDR3 DNA reads as TGCGCCAGCAGCTTTTTTACGGCTCTCGGAACCTTC.